This is a list of T cell receptor beta chains from one sample in a study of T cells in Graves' hyperthyroidism and ophthalmopathy. Using its own MiXCR run on the multiplex PCR reads, TCRdb lists one record per CDR3 protein. The sample yields 550,000 to 700,000 distinct CDR3 sequences, about 15% seen once. Sequenced sample: blood. Every receptor here comes from a woman aged 40 to 50 with Graves' ophthalmopathy. The CDR3 runs from the conserved cysteine through the conserved F or W. Fields, in order: V gene, D gene, J gene, clone size, CDR3 protein, CDR3 DNA. A D gene is named only where the DNA matches it firmly. Size values are once, few and many counts, or a class for expanded clones, and some rows have none.

>TRBV6-1|TRBD1|TRBJ1-3|few
CASSMTGGSGNTIYF
TGTGCCAGCAGTATGACAGGGGGCTCTGGAAACACCATATATTTT
>TRBV4-1|NA|TRBJ2-7|NA
CASSQGGTREQYF
TGCGCCAGCAGCCAAGGCGGGACTCGCGAGCAGTACTTC
>TRBV4-3|NA|TRBJ1-5|NA
CASSQDPGNNQPQHF
TGCGCCAGCAGCCAAGATCCGGGCAACAATCAGCCCCAGCATTTT
>TRBV7-8|NA|TRBJ2-2|many
CASSLRASVKNGELFF
TGTGCCAGCAGCTTAAGGGCTAGCGTTAAGAACGGGGAGCTGTTTTTT
>TRBV5-1|NA|TRBJ2-5|many
CASSRNNIVQETQYF
TGCGCCAGCAGCCGAAACAACATAGTCCAAGAGACCCAGTACTTC
>TRBV5-1|NA|TRBJ1-2|many
CASSRGQGEAGYTF
TGCGCCAGCAGCCGGGGGCAGGGAGAGGCTGGCTACACCTTC
>TRBV19|NA|TRBJ2-2|few
CASSSSFQVTGELFF
TGTGCCAGTAGCTCTAGCTTTCAGGTCACCGGGGAGCTGTTTTTT
>TRBV18|NA|TRBJ2-3|few
CASRSGAGGTDTQYF
TGTGCCAGCCGAAGTGGGGCAGGCGGCACAGATACGCAGTATTTT
>TRBV19|NA|TRBJ2-7|many
CASSIGSEPLYEQYF
TGTGCCAGTAGTATAGGGTCGGAACCACTCTACGAGCAGTACTTC
>TRBV19|TRBD2|TRBJ2-5|many
CASSMGSGRLEETQYF
TGTGCCAGTAGTATGGGCAGCGGGAGGCTCGAAGAGACCCAGTACTTC
>TRBV6-2/TRBV6-3|NA|TRBJ2-7|many
CASSYPDISYEQYF
TGTGCCAGCAGTTACCCGGACATCTCCTACGAGCAGTACTTC
>TRBV15|NA|TRBJ1-1|many
CATSRDQAEGTEAFF
TGTGCCACCAGCAGAGATCAGGCCGAGGGGACTGAAGCTTTCTTT
>TRBV6-2/TRBV6-3|TRBD2|TRBJ2-7|many
CASCRGSGQSYEQYF
TGTGCCAGCTGCCGGGGTAGCGGGCAATCCTACGAGCAGTACTTC
>TRBV3-1|NA|TRBJ1-2|many
CASSQASRNYGYTF
TGTGCCAGCAGCCAAGCCTCTCGGAACTATGGCTACACCTTC
>TRBV5-1|TRBD1|TRBJ1-1|many
CASSLGQTGVMNTEAFF
TGCGCCAGCAGCTTGGGCCAAACAGGGGTAATGAACACTGAAGCTTTCTTT
>TRBV27|NA|TRBJ2-2|many
CASSLSHTTGELFF
TGTGCCAGCAGTTTATCTCACACCACCGGGGAGCTGTTTTTT
>TRBV7-2|NA|TRBJ2-1|many
CASSVQREQFF
TGTGCCAGCAGCGTCCAGAGGGAGCAGTTCTTC
>TRBV7-6|TRBD1|TRBJ1-2|few
CASSPTGRGNYGYTF
TGTGCCAGCAGCCCGACAGGGAGGGGAAACTATGGCTACACCTTC
>TRBV4-1|NA|TRBJ2-3|NA
CASSQGEADTQYF
TGCGCCAGCAGCCAGGGGGAGGCAGATACGCAGTATTTT
>TRBV14|NA|TRBJ2-5|few
CASSQRRESGETQYF
TGTGCCAGCAGCCAACGGAGGGAGAGCGGGGAGACCCAGTACTTC
>TRBV19|NA|TRBJ2-3|NA
CASSIWRSSTDTQYF
TGTGCCAGTAGTATTTGGCGTTCGAGCACAGATACGCAGTATTTT
>TRBV6-1|NA|TRBJ2-5|NA
CASSSELWGGQYF
TGTGCCAGCTCCTCAGAGTTGTGGGGAGGCCAGTACTTC
>TRBV4-3|TRBD1|TRBJ2-4|few
CASNQEAGGYIQYF
TGCGCCAGCAACCAAGAAGCAGGGGGCTACATTCAGTACTTC
>TRBV7-9|NA|TRBJ2-2|few
CASSPNSNTGELFF
TGTGCCAGCAGCCCCAATTCGAACACCGGGGAGCTGTTTTTT
>TRBV27|TRBD1|TRBJ2-7|many
CASSQTGSEQYF
TGTGCCAGCAGTCAGACAGGGAGCGAGCAGTACTTC
>TRBV6-1|TRBD1|TRBJ1-2|many
CASRQDRGRHGYTF
TGTGCCAGCAGACAGGACAGGGGGCGACATGGCTACACCTTC
>TRBV6-1|NA|TRBJ2-5|many
CATHRQGKEETQYF
TGTGCCACCCACCGGCAGGGGAAGGAAGAGACCCAGTACTTC
>TRBV6-2/TRBV6-3|NA|TRBJ1-6|many
CASSYSTKAYSPLHF
TGTGCCAGCAGTTACTCGACCAAGGCGTATTCACCCCTCCACTTT
>TRBV7-8|TRBD2|TRBJ2-5|NA
CASSPRREGRETRYF
TGTGCCAGCAGCCCCAGGCGGGAGGGCCGCGAGACCCGGTACTTC
>TRBV12-3/TRBV12-4|TRBD2|TRBJ2-7|many
CASSRTSSSYEQYF
TGTGCCAGCAGTCGGACTAGCAGCTCCTACGAGCAGTACTTC
>TRBV20-1|NA|TRBJ2-7|NA
CSARGPATWGQYF
TGCAGTGCTAGAGGCCCCGCAACGTGGGGGCAGTACTTC
>TRBV2|NA|TRBJ1-2|NA
CASSLGRTVYGYTF
TGTGCCAGCAGTCTCGGAAGGACAGTCTATGGCTACACCTTC
>TRBV20-1|NA|TRBJ1-1|many
CSARAFPGNTEAFF
TGCAGTGCTAGAGCCTTCCCAGGGAACACTGAAGCTTTCTTT
>TRBV12-3/TRBV12-4|NA|TRBJ2-7|many
CASSLWANYEQYF
TGTGCCAGCAGTTTATGGGCCAACTACGAGCAGTACTTC
>TRBV4-1|NA|TRBJ1-1|many
CASSQEAGTKMNTEAFF
TGCGCCAGCAGCCAAGAGGCAGGGACAAAGATGAACACTGAAGCTTTCTTT
>TRBV4-2|NA|TRBJ1-2|once
CASSQSAPAGPNYGYTF
TGTGCCAGCAGCCAGAGTGCCCCCGCTGGGCCAAACTATGGCTACACCTTC
>TRBV27|NA|TRBJ2-7|many
CASSPYRAGYEQYF
TGTGCCAGCAGTCCCTACAGGGCTGGGTACGAGCAGTACTTC
>TRBV3-1|TRBD2|TRBJ2-2|NA
CAGRLAANTGELFF
TGTGCCGGGCGACTAGCGGCGAACACCGGGGAGCTGTTTTTT
>TRBV13|NA|TRBJ2-7|many
CASSLLGTGDYEQYF
TGTGCCAGCAGCTTACTCGGGACGGGAGACTACGAGCAGTACTTC
>TRBV11-2|TRBD1|TRBJ2-7|NA
CASSLGQGTGEQYF
TGTGCCAGCAGCTTGGGACAGGGGACGGGAGAGCAGTACTTC
>TRBV30|NA|TRBJ1-2|many
CAWSVGFGGYTF
TGTGCCTGGAGTGTAGGGTTCGGGGGCTACACCTTC